A selection of T cell receptor beta chains follows, all from one sample in a study of glioma-infiltrating T cells after dendritic cell vaccination. Profiled with immunoSEQ multiplex PCR; TCRdb holds only in-frame clones, not every one. The sample has roughly 100,000 clones, roughly 81% seen once. The source was blood, collected before dendritic cell vaccination. The receptors stem from a human donor with glioblastoma. CDR3s leave out the opening cysteine and the closing phenylalanine or tryptophan. A D gene is named only where the DNA matches it firmly. Part of the rows lack a size; the others show once, few, many or a class for expanded clones.

j_gene: TRBJ1-6
abundance: -
len: 12
v_gene: TRBV14
d_gene: TRBD1
CDR3aa: ASSQYRGNSPLH

j_gene: TRBJ1-3
abundance: -
len: 10
v_gene: TRBV30
d_gene: -
CDR3aa: AWRILGNTIY

j_gene: TRBJ2-5
abundance: -
len: 14
v_gene: TRBV4-2
d_gene: -
CDR3aa: ASSQEHGAAQETQY

j_gene: TRBJ1-2
abundance: -
len: 13
v_gene: TRBV4-2
d_gene: TRBD1
CDR3aa: ASSQDRSGGYGYT

j_gene: TRBJ2-5
abundance: -
len: 13
v_gene: TRBV12-5
d_gene: -
CDR3aa: ASGLVRTDQETQY

j_gene: TRBJ1-2
abundance: -
len: 13
v_gene: TRBV9
d_gene: -
CDR3aa: ASSVYQGSRYGYT

j_gene: TRBJ1-1
abundance: -
len: 13
v_gene: TRBV6-1
d_gene: -
CDR3aa: ASSEGGLANTEAF

j_gene: TRBJ1-4
abundance: -
len: 14
v_gene: TRBV5-6
d_gene: -
CDR3aa: ASSFYEAGSNEKLF

j_gene: TRBJ2-7
abundance: -
len: 12
v_gene: TRBV7-9
d_gene: TRBD1
CDR3aa: ASSYPGQGYEQY

j_gene: TRBJ2-5
abundance: -
len: 13
v_gene: TRBV13
d_gene: -
CDR3aa: ASSPNGENQETQY

j_gene: TRBJ2-3
abundance: -
len: 11
v_gene: TRBV6-5
d_gene: TRBD2
CDR3aa: ASRRGIADTQY

j_gene: TRBJ1-2
abundance: -
len: 10
v_gene: TRBV7-2
d_gene: TRBD1
CDR3aa: ASSQGVFGYT

j_gene: TRBJ2-1
abundance: -
len: 14
v_gene: TRBV7-9
d_gene: -
CDR3aa: ASSPRSGDAYNEQF

j_gene: TRBJ1-1
abundance: -
len: 10
v_gene: TRBV30
d_gene: TRBD1
CDR3aa: AWSPGQGAAF

j_gene: TRBJ2-3
abundance: -
len: 12
v_gene: TRBV7-9
d_gene: -
CDR3aa: ASSLGPRGDTQY

j_gene: TRBJ1-1
abundance: -
len: 11
v_gene: TRBV27
d_gene: -
CDR3aa: ASSLGGGTEAF

j_gene: TRBJ1-1
abundance: -
len: 13
v_gene: TRBV7-2
d_gene: TRBD1
CDR3aa: ASSATGGMNTEAF

j_gene: TRBJ2-5
abundance: -
len: 13
v_gene: TRBV10-3
d_gene: TRBD1
CDR3aa: ATNDRGRLRETQY

j_gene: TRBJ2-7
abundance: few
len: 10
v_gene: TRBV6-6
d_gene: -
CDR3aa: ASAPNPWEQY

j_gene: TRBJ1-1
abundance: -
len: 12
v_gene: TRBV6-5
d_gene: -
CDR3aa: ASRPPGALGEAF

j_gene: TRBJ2-1
abundance: -
len: 17
v_gene: TRBV7-8
d_gene: TRBD2
CDR3aa: ASTRLASGTSGGYNEQF

j_gene: TRBJ1-2
abundance: -
len: 13
v_gene: TRBV28
d_gene: TRBD1
CDR3aa: ASRVRLRDRAGYT

j_gene: TRBJ2-1
abundance: -
len: 14
v_gene: TRBV5-6
d_gene: TRBD2
CDR3aa: ASSWIAGTTYNEQF

j_gene: TRBJ2-7
abundance: -
len: 13
v_gene: TRBV13
d_gene: TRBD1
CDR3aa: ASSLGGTGSNEQY

j_gene: TRBJ1-2
abundance: once
len: 12
v_gene: TRBV7-2
d_gene: -
CDR3aa: ASSREGSNYGYT

j_gene: TRBJ1-1
abundance: -
len: 11
v_gene: TRBV28
d_gene: -
CDR3aa: ASNPGIPTEAF

j_gene: TRBJ1-2
abundance: -
len: 12
v_gene: TRBV30
d_gene: -
CDR3aa: AWGGVSGPYGYT